The entry below gives a single T cell receptor beta chain sequence along with its context. Its target is unknown. These data are taken from a study of T-cell memory formation after mild COVID-19. As for the study in general: TCR clusters were largely donor specific. Study-level results: CD4+ contracting clones were found mainly in CM and EM, and CD8+ ones in EMRA.

This CDR3 has 15 amino acids. The ends were cut back, 4 bases at V and 3 bases at J, with 17 bases in the middle. The germline V gene encodes CDR1 SGHRS and CDR2 YFSETQ. The 5'RACE method, run with constant-segment primers, produced TCR alpha and TCR beta cDNA libraries (carrying sample barcodes and UMIs). MiXCR, run by TCRdb on the 5' RACE reads, gives a single entry per CDR3 protein. The table lists hundreds of thousands of distinct CDR3 sequences, about 24% of them singletons. Material: PBMCs or a T cell subset sorted from them (not recorded which). The V call is TRBV5-1, the J call TRBJ2-7; tentative D call: TRBD1 (6 bases). This TCR derives from an adult woman who had mild COVID-19 (a few samples of this study predate the infection). Cell type and time point are not known. The CDR3 loop is CASSATGHIHYEQYF. The CDR3 coding sequence is TGCGCCAGCAGCGCAACGGGACACATACACTACGAGCAGTACTTC.